A selection of T cell receptor beta chains follows, all from one sample in a study of graft-versus-host responses after intestinal transplantation. These receptors' targets are unknown. Here immunoSEQ multiplex PCR was the method, and the copy in TCRdb shows in-frame clones only, minus some. There are 90,000 to 95,000 clones in the sample; around nine tenths occur only once, and roughly 6% lies in the top ten. Here the sequenced sample was unstimulated CD8+ T cells sorted from spleen or lymph node cells, taken before intestinal transplant. The receptors derive from a human donor who received an intestinal transplant. CDR3s include the opening cysteine and the closing phenylalanine or tryptophan. The D gene is left open where the match is weak. Not all rows give a size; the values are once, few, many and, for expanded clones, a class.

CDR3 DNA | CDR3 protein | clone size | V gene | D gene | J gene
TGTGCCACCAGCAGAGCACCGACAGGAAATAGCAATCAGCCCCAGCATTTT | CATSRAPTGNSNQPQHF | - | TRBV15 | - | TRBJ1-5
TGTGTCAGAAGCTTAACCTCAAAGGGACGGCACGGGGAGACCCAGTACTTC | CVRSLTSKGRHGETQYF | - | TRBV7-5 | - | TRBJ2-5
TGTGCCAGCAGCCCGATTGGGCTTGACAATGAGCAGTTCTTC | CASSPIGLDNEQFF | - | TRBV5-6 | - | TRBJ2-1
TGTGCCAGCAGTCTAGCGGGGGGCCCGTTTTACTACGAGCAGTACTTC | CASSLAGGPFYYEQYF | - | TRBV27 | TRBD2 | TRBJ2-7
TGTGCCAGGCCTATTGACAGGGAAGCTAACACCATATATTTT | CARPIDREANTIYF | - | TRBV27 | TRBD1 | TRBJ1-3
TGCGCCAGCAGCTTGGAGGGGGTAAGCTCCTACAATGAGCAGTTCTTC | CASSLEGVSSYNEQFF | - | TRBV5-1 | - | TRBJ2-1
TGTGCCATCAGTTCAGGGGTGCCCGGGGAGCTGTTTTTT | CAISSGVPGELFF | - | TRBV10-3 | - | TRBJ2-2
TGTGCCTGGAGTGTACCGGGGACCGAGCAGTACTTC | CAWSVPGTEQYF | once | TRBV30 | - | TRBJ2-7
TGTGCCAGCAGCCACCCTCGGACTAGGGGGTACGAGCAGTTCTTC | CASSHPRTRGYEQFF | once | TRBV28 | - | TRBJ2-1
TGTGCCAGCAGCGCTAGCGGGAGGGCAAACATTCAGTACTTC | CASSASGRANIQYF | - | TRBV9 | TRBD2 | TRBJ2-4
TGCGCCAGCAGCCATGAGCGGGAAGACCCTCAAGAGACCCAGTACTTC | CASSHEREDPQETQYF | - | TRBV4-1 | TRBD2 | TRBJ2-5
TGTGCCAGCACACAGGGTTTCTACGAGCAGTACTTC | CASTQGFYEQYF | few | TRBV6-5 | - | TRBJ2-7
TGTGCCAGTAGTCGACTCGGCCATAACAATGAGCAGTTCTTC | CASSRLGHNNEQFF | - | TRBV19 | - | TRBJ2-1
TGTGCCAGCAGTTCAACAGGAGCGGGTACAGATACGCAGTATTTT | CASSSTGAGTDTQYF | - | TRBV6-6 | - | TRBJ2-3
TGTGCCAGTAGTTGGCGGGAGATTGCCGGGGAGCTGTTTTTT | CASSWREIAGELFF | - | TRBV19 | TRBD2 | TRBJ2-2
TGTGCCAGCAGCTTGAGCGGGGTCGGAAACAATGAGCAGTTCTTC | CASSLSGVGNNEQFF | - | TRBV5-6 | TRBD2 | TRBJ2-1
TGTGCCCGCAGCGGGGGGATCGGGGACAGAATCTACGAGCAGTACTTC | CARSGGIGDRIYEQYF | - | TRBV9 | TRBD2 | TRBJ2-7
TGCGCCAGCAGCCAAGATCGGGGGACACTCCCCTATAATTCACCCCTCCACTTT | CASSQDRGTLPYNSPLHF | - | TRBV4-1 | - | TRBJ1-6
TGTGCCAGCAAAGCGGGAGACCTTGACTACAATGAGCAGTTCTTC | CASKAGDLDYNEQFF | - | TRBV27 | TRBD2 | TRBJ2-1
TGCGCCAGCAGCCCCCTGGGTAGCGGAAACTACGAGCAGTACTTC | CASSPLGSGNYEQYF | - | TRBV5-1 | - | TRBJ2-7
TGTGCCAGCAGCGTGCGGGGGACGACGGGGGAGACCCAGTACTTC | CASSVRGTTGETQYF | - | TRBV9 | TRBD2 | TRBJ2-5
TGTGCCAGTAGTATAGGGGCCGAGCAGTACTTC | CASSIGAEQYF | - | TRBV19 | - | TRBJ2-7
TGTGCCAGCAGCTTCCCCGAGGTGGGTGGCGGGGGGCCCACAGATACGCAGTATTTT | CASSFPEVGGGGPTDTQYF | - | TRBV11-2 | TRBD2 | TRBJ2-3
TGCAGCGCCCCAGGGGGGGGATATGGCTACACCTTC | CSAPGGGYGYTF | once | TRBV29-1 | TRBD1 | TRBJ1-2
TGTGCCAGCAGCCCCGGGGGGGGGCAAGGTACGCAGTATTTT | CASSPGGGQGTQYF | once | TRBV5-6 | TRBD2 | TRBJ2-3
TGTGCCAGCAGTTTAGGACCGGCGGAGTACTTC | CASSLGPAEYF | - | TRBV27 | - | TRBJ2-7
TGTGCCAGCAGCGTAGCAAGCGGGGGTGGAGGGACCGGGGAGCTGTTTTTT | CASSVASGGGGTGELFF | - | TRBV9 | TRBD2 | TRBJ2-2
TGTGCCAGCAGCTGGGCCAGGGCAGCCTACAATGAGCAGTTCTTC | CASSWARAAYNEQFF | - | TRBV7-6 | - | TRBJ2-1
TGTGCCAGCAGCGTAGGACCCGAGCAGGCCGCTTTGTACGAGCAGTACTTC | CASSVGPEQAALYEQYF | - | TRBV9 | - | TRBJ2-7
TGTGCCAGCAGCCAACTAGCAGGTAGTGAGCAGTTCTTC | CASSQLAGSEQFF | - | TRBV7-3 | - | TRBJ2-1
TGTGCCAGCAGCGGACAGGGGGCCGGGGAGCTGTTTTTT | CASSGQGAGELFF | - | TRBV9 | TRBD1 | TRBJ2-2
TGTGCCAGCAGCCCGGGACTAGAAGAGAACAATGAGCAGTTCTTC | CASSPGLEENNEQFF | - | TRBV5-5 | TRBD2 | TRBJ2-1
TGTGCCAGCAGCTTAGGACCCGGCGGAAGGCGCATTCAGTACTTC | CASSLGPGGRRIQYF | - | TRBV11-2 | - | TRBJ2-4
TGTGCCAGCAGCACCGTACTAGCGGGAGGTGACGAGCAGTACTTC | CASSTVLAGGDEQYF | - | TRBV7-9 | TRBD2 | TRBJ2-7
TGTGCCAGCAGTTACTCGGCGGGGGACACTGAAGCTTTCTTT | CASSYSAGDTEAFF | - | TRBV6-5 | - | TRBJ1-1
TGTGCCAGCAGTGTGGGGGGTGGCACTGAAGCTTTCTTT | CASSVGGGTEAFF | - | TRBV27 | - | TRBJ1-1
TGTGCCAGCAGTTCCGAGCGGGACCTTCCCCACGAGCAGTACTTC | CASSSERDLPHEQYF | - | TRBV27 | TRBD2 | TRBJ2-7
TGTGCCTGGATTACTAGCGGGAGGAGGTCCTACGAGCAGTACTTC | CAWITSGRRSYEQYF | once | TRBV30 | TRBD2 | TRBJ2-7
TGTGCCAGCAGCTTACGGGACAGGGGGGAGTATGGCTACACCTTC | CASSLRDRGEYGYTF | - | TRBV7-9 | TRBD1 | TRBJ1-2
TGTGCCAGCAGTTTATTCCGGGCAGGGCGTCCAGAGACCCAGTACTTC | CASSLFRAGRPETQYF | - | TRBV28 | - | TRBJ2-5
TGTGCCAGCAGCGTAGGGTCTGCTGTCACCTACGAGCAGTACTTC | CASSVGSAVTYEQYF | - | TRBV6-5 | - | TRBJ2-7
TGCGCCAGCAGCTTGGAATCTCGGGCTAGCGGATCCTACGAGCAGTACTTC | CASSLESRASGSYEQYF | - | TRBV5-1 | TRBD2 | TRBJ2-7